These 21 T cell receptor beta chains were all obtained from the same sample, sequenced in a study of blood T cell repertoires in COVID-19. Sequencing was performed with immunoSEQ multiplex PCR; in TCRdb, only in-frame clones are kept and a portion is missing. The sample lists 300,000 to 350,000 clones, 80% to 95% occurring once. The sample taken for sequencing was peripheral blood. Every receptor here comes from a woman aged 30 to 39 with COVID-19, enrolled during active disease.

This chain joins TRBV5-1 and TRBJ2-7; 8 bases fit TRBD1. Germline V CDR1 and CDR2: SGHRS, YFSETQ. V lost 5 bases to trimming and J lost 1 base; unmatched junction nucleotides: 11. This CDR3 has 16 residues. CDR3 DNA sequence: TGCGCCAGCAGTGTGGGCCGGGACAGGTTATCCTACGAGCAGTACTTC. Its translation is CASSVGRDRLSYEQYF.

V gene TRBV5-1 combines with J gene TRBJ2-7; 7 bases align to TRBD2. The CDR3 spans 16 residues. Trimming at V came to 4 bases and at J to 7 bases, leaving 17 bases not matched to a gene. Germline CDR1 SGHRS, CDR2 YFSETQ. The CDR3 region has the DNA TGCGCCAGCAGCCCGGGGGGTGGGAGTCTACTAGGGGAGCAGTACTTC. This translates into CASSPGGGSLLGEQYF.

The CDR3 DNA reads TGTGCCAGCAGCCCCAGGGCAGGGGCCTTTCAAGCTAACTATGGCTACACCTTC. This codes for CASSPRAGAFQANYGYTF. The chain links TRBV11-2 to TRBJ1-2; D is perhaps TRBD1 (6 bases). The CDR3 totals 18 residues. In germline, CDR1 is SGHAT, CDR2 FQNNGV. Trimming took off 5 bases at V and 0 bases at J, with 22 bases between the two ends.

The chain uses TRBV4-1 and TRBJ1-5, with D hard to call. This CDR3 is 14 amino acids long. CDR1 is MGHRA, CDR2 YSYEKL, per germline. Trimming took off 1 base at V and 0 bases at J, with 4 bases between the two ends. This chain's CDR3 is CASSQGDSNQPQHF. CDR3 bases: TGCGCCAGCAGCCAAGGCGATAGCAATCAGCCCCAGCATTTT.

CDR3 nucleotides: TGTGCCAGCAGCTTATCGCGGACAGGGGGCGATGAAAAACTGTTTTTT. Encoded protein: CASSLSRTGGDEKLFF. J is TRBJ1-4 and V is TRBV11-1, with TRBD1 matching 11 bases. The CDR3 loop spans 16 amino acids. Per germline, CDR1 SGHAT and CDR2 FQDESV (reference sequence). With V trimmed by 2 bases and J by 6 bases, 5 bases remained unmatched.

This clone was found a few times. The chain recombines TRBV4-3 with TRBJ1-1, with D hard to call. Germline V lookup: CDR1 LGHNA, CDR2 YSLEER. The CDR3 has 14 amino acids. Trimming left V 1 base short and J 4 bases short, with 10 bases between. This CDR3 is CASSQGRTTTEAFF. CDR3 DNA: TGCGCCAGCAGCCAAGGTAGGACTACCACTGAAGCTTTCTTT.

V is TRBV10-2 and J is TRBJ2-7; 12 nucleotides line up with TRBD1. The germline V gene encodes CDR1 WSHSY and CDR2 SAAADI. The CDR3 contains 13 residues. Trimming took 10 bases from V and 6 from J; bases not matched to a gene: 7. The CDR3 nucleotides read TGCGCCACCAGGGGGACAGGGGGCGCCGAGCAGTACTTC. This translates into CATRGTGGAEQYF.

V gene TRBV5-4 combines with J gene TRBJ2-2; 7 bases fit TRBD2. The germline V gene encodes CDR1 SGHNT and CDR2 YYREEE (reference sequence). Trimming cost V 6 bases and J 7 bases; bases outside gene matches: 18. The CDR3 consists of 17 residues. CDR3 protein: CASTREPAGVQNGELFF. Here the CDR3 DNA reads TGTGCCAGCACCCGCGAACCGGCGGGAGTTCAAAACGGGGAGCTGTTTTTT.

The rearrangement uses TRBV6-5 and TRBJ1-5; possibly TRBD1 for D (6 bases). The germline gives CDR1 MNHEY, CDR2 SVGAGI. The CDR3 has 14 residues. The V end lost 6 bases, the J end lost 7 bases, and 16 bases lay between the germline ends. The CDR3 reads CASSPPGGLQPQHF. CDR3 DNA: TGTGCCAGCAGCCCCCCGGGGGGGCTGCAGCCCCAGCATTTT.

The chain is built from TRBV7-2 and TRBJ2-5; 10 nucleotides align to TRBD1. CDR3 length equals 15 residues. From germline, CDR1 is SGHTA and CDR2 FQGNSA. V shed 6 bases and J 4 bases; nucleotides not matched to a gene: 8. CDR3 nucleotide sequence: TGTGCCAGCAGATCTCGGACAGGGGGGGGAGAGACCCAGTACTTC. Translated, it gives CASRSRTGGGETQYF.

J is TRBJ2-3 and V is TRBV20-1; D is uncertain. The CDR3 length is 11 residues. The ends were cut back, 4 bases at V and 3 bases at J, with 5 bases in the middle. Germline CDR1 is DFQATT and CDR2 is SNEGSKA (reference sequence). CDR3: CSATSTDTQYF. The CDR3 DNA reads TGCAGTGCTACTTCGACAGATACGCAGTATTTT.

This chain uses TRBV7-9 with TRBJ1-3; no definite D call. In germline, CDR1 is SEHNR, CDR2 FQNEAQ (reference sequence). The CDR3 loop spans 14 amino acids. Trimming removed 3 bases at V and 0 bases at J, with 6 bases between. The CDR3 is CASSFTRSGNTIYF. CDR3 DNA sequence: TGTGCCAGCAGCTTTACACGCTCTGGAAACACCATATATTTT.

The sample holds a few counts of this clone. V and J are TRBV18 and TRBJ1-5; D unresolved. Trimming stripped 2 bases from V and 3 bases from J, with 14 bases between. In germline, CDR1 is KGHSH, CDR2 LQKENI. This CDR3 is built from 16 residues. CDR3 sequence (DNA): TGTGCCAGCTCACCAGGGCAGCCTCCGTTCAATCAGCCCCAGCATTTT. Its translation is CASSPGQPPFNQPQHF.

The CDR3, as DNA: TGTGCCAGCAGCTTAGGAGTTTCCACAGATACGCAGTATTTT. Translating it yields CASSLGVSTDTQYF. The chain uses TRBV7-9 and TRBJ2-3, with D hard to call. The CDR3 totals 14 residues. V was trimmed by 1 base and J by 2 bases, leaving 7 bases between them. The V gene's germline CDR1 is SEHNR and CDR2 FQNEAQ (reference sequence). The full variable domain, its missing parts supplied by reference TRBV7-9 and TRBJ2-3, is DTGVSQNPRHKITKRGQNVTFRCDPISEHNRLYWYRQTLGQGPEFLTYFQNEAQLEKSRLLSDRFSAERPKGSFSTLEIQRTEQGDSAMYLCASSLGVSTDTQYFGPGTRLTVL.

To note about this clone: The junction differs from germline at one of its ends, possibly a read error. The chain links TRBV24-1 to TRBJ1-1; 9 nucleotides agree with TRBD1. Germline assignment: CDR1 KGHDR and CDR2 SFDVKD. CDR3 length: 14 amino acids. The CDR3 DNA reads TGTGCCACCAGTGAGGGGACAGGGAACGCTGAAGCTTTCTTT. It yields the protein CATSEGTGNAEAFF.

J is TRBJ1-2 and V is TRBV25-1; a weak D match, TRBD1 (6 bases). The CDR3 runs to 13 residues. CDR1 and CDR2 from the germline V gene are MGHDK and SYGVNS. Trimming took 0 bases from V and 7 from J, leaving 9 bases between them. The CDR3: CASSEYRGAGYTF. In DNA, the CDR3 is TGTGCCAGCAGTGAATACAGGGGCGCTGGCTACACCTTC.

This clone appeared a single time. The chain has TRBV7-8 and TRBJ2-7; 8 nucleotides match TRBD2. V lost 5 bases to trimming and J lost 9 bases; unmatched junction nucleotides: 6. Per germline, CDR1 SGHVS and CDR2 FQNEAQ. The CDR3 runs to 12 residues. CDR3 sequence reads: CASSPLAGAQYF. CDR3 DNA sequence: TGTGCCAGCAGCCCCCTAGCGGGCGCGCAGTACTTC.

The rearrangement links TRBV10-3 to TRBJ1-2, with TRBD1 matching 7 bases. In germline, CDR1 is ENHRY, CDR2 SYGVKD. J gave up 8 bases and V 2 bases, and 8 bases lay outside the gene matches. The CDR3 is made up of 14 amino acids. The CDR3 here is CAISELGQVDGYTF. The CDR3 DNA sequence: TGTGCCATCAGTGAGCTCGGACAGGTTGACGGCTACACCTTC.

The chain recombines TRBV19 with TRBJ2-7, with 9 bases identical to TRBD2. Losses at the gene ends were 4 bases for V and 5 bases for J; bases not matched to a gene: 12. This CDR3 region has 16 residues. CDR1 and CDR2 from the germline V gene are LNHDA and SQIVND (reference sequence). The CDR3 region has the DNA TGTGCCAGTAGTAATCTAGCGGGACGGGAGAAGGACGAGCAGTACTTC. It codes for CASSNLAGREKDEQYF.

The CDR3 here is CASSPTSGSFYEQYF. CDR3 DNA: TGTGCCAGCAGTCCGACTAGCGGGAGTTTCTACGAGCAGTACTTC. The chain couples TRBV27 to TRBJ2-7, with 12 bases fitting TRBD2. Germline CDR1 and CDR2: MNHEY and SMNVEV (reference sequence). This CDR3 has 15 amino acids. Unmatched junction bases numbered 5, after V lost 5 bases and J lost 3 bases.

This chain links TRBV21-1 with TRBJ2-3; the table names TRBD2, a call not compared with the DNA. TRBV21-1 is a pseudogene locus. The CDR3 is 16 residues long. CDR3 sequence (DNA): TGTGCCAGCAGCCCAAGGGGGGAGGGAGGGACAGATACGCAGTATTTT. Amino acid sequence: CASSPRGEGGTDTQYF.